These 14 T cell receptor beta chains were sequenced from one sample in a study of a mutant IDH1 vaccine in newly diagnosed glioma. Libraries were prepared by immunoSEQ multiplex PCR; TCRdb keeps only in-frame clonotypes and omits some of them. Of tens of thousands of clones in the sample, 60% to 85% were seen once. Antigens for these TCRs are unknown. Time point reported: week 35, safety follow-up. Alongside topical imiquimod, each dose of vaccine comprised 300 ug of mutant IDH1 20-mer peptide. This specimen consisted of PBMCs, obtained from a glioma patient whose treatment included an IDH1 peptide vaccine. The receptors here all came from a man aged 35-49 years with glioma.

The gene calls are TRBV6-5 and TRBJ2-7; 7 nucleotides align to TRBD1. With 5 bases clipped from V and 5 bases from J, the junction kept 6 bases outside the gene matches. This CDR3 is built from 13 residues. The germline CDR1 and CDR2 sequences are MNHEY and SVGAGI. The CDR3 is CASSRGPTDEQYV. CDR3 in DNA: TGTGCCAGCAGTAGGGGGCCTACCGACGAGCAGTACGTC.

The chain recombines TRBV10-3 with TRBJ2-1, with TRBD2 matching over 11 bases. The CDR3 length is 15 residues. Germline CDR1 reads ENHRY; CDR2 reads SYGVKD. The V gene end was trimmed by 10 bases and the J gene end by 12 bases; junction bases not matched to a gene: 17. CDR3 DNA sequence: TGTGCCACGGGAGGTGAGGGACTAGCGGCTATGGGGCAGTTCTTC. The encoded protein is CATGGEGLAAMGQFF.

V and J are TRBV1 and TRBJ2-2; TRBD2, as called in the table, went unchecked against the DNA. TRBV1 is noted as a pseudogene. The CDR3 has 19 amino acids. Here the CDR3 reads CTSSQATPGLAGVTGELFF. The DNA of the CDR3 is TGCACCAGCAGCCAAGCTACACCGGGACTAGCGGGAGTCACCGGGGAGCTGTTTTTT.

The DNA for the CDR3 is TGTGCCAGCAGTCCCCGACAGGGGAGGACCTACGAGCAGTACGTC. Protein sequence: CASSPRQGRTYEQYV. The genes are TRBV13 and TRBJ2-7, with 8 bases matching TRBD1. The CDR3 sequence is 15 residues long. Trimming at V came to 6 bases and at J to 2 bases, leaving 9 bases not matched to a gene. CDR1 and CDR2 (germline): PRHDT, FYEKMQ (reference sequence).

This CDR3 is CASSSRGSPSRGEAFF. The CDR3 DNA reads TGCGCCAGCAGCTCTCGGGGCAGCCCTAGCCGAGGTGAAGCTTTCTTT. This chain uses TRBV5-1 with TRBJ1-1, with D possibly matching TRBD1 (5 bases). The ends were cut back, 3 bases at V and 7 bases at J, with 22 bases in the middle. This CDR3 spans 16 amino acids. CDR1 is SGHRS and CDR2 is YFSETQ in the germline V gene.

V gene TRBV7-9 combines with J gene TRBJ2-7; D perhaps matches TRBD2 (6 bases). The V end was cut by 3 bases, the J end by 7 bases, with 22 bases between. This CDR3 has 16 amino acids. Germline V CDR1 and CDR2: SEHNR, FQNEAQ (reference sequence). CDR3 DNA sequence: TGTGCCAGCAGCTTTAGCGGAATTAGCGGCCTCGAAGAGCAGTACTTC. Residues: CASSFSGISGLEEQYF.

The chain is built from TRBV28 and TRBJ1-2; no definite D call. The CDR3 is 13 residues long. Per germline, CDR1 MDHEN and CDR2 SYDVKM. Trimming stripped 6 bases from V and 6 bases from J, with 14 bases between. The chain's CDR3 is CASSLLRNHGYTF. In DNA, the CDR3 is TGTGCCAGCAGCCTTCTGAGGAACCATGGCTACACCTTC.

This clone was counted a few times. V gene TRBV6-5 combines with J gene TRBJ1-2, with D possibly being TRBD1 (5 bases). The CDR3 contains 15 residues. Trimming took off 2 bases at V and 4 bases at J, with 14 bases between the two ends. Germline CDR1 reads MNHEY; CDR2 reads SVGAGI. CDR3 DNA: TGTGCCAGCAGTTACGAGGGGCGCCATGCCTATGGCTACACCTTC. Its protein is CASSYEGRHAYGYTF.

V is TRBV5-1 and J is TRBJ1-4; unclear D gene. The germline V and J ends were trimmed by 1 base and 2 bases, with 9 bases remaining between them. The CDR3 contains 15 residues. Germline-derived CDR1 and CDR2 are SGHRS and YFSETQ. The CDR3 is CASSLLGPTNEKLFF. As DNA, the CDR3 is TGCGCCAGCAGCTTGTTGGGTCCTACTAATGAAAAACTGTTTTTT.

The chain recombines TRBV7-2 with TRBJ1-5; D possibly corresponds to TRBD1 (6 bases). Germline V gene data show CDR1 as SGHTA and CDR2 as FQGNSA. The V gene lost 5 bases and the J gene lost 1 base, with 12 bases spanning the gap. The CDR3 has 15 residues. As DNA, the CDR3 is TGTGCCAGCAGCCTGTACAGGGAAAGCAATCAGCCCCAGCATTTT. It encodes CASSLYRESNQPQHF. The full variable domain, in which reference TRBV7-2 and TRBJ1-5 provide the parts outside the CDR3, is GAGVSQSPSNKVTEKGKDVELRCDPISGHTALYWYRQSLGQGLEFLIYFQGNSAPDKSGLPSDRFSAERTGGSVSTLTIQRTQQEDSAVYLCASSLYRESNQPQHFGDGTRLSIL.

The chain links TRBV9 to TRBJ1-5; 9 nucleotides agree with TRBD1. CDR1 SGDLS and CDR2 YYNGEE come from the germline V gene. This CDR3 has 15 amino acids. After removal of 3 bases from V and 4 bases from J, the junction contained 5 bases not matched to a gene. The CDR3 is CASSEGQGGNQPQHF. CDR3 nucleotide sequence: TGTGCCAGCAGCGAGGGACAGGGAGGGAATCAGCCCCAGCATTTT.

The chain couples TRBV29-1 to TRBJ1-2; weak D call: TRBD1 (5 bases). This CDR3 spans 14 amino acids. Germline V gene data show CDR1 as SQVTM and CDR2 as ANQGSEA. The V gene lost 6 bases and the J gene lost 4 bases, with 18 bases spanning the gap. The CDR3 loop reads CSVLLRGTTYGYTF. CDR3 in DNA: TGCAGCGTACTTCTAAGGGGTACGACCTATGGCTACACCTTC. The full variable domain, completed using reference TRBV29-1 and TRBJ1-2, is SAVISQKPSRDICQRGTSLTIQCQVDSQVTMMFWYRQQPGQSLTLIATANQGSEATYESGFVIDKFPISRPNLTFSTLTVSNMSPEDSSIYLCSVLLRGTTYGYTFGSGTRLTVV.

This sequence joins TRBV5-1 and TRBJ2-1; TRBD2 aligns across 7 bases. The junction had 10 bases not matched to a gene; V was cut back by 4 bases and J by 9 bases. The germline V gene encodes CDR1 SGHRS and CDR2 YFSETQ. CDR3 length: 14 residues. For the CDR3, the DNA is TGCGCCAGCAGCCAGGAAGCGGGATCTCGTGAGCAGTTCTTC. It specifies CASSQEAGSREQFF.

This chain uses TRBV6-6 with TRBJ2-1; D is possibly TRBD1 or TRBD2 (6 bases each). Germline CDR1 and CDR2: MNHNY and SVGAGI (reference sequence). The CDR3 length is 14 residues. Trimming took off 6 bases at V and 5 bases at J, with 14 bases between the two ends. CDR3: CASREGGSDNEQFF. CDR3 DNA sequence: TGTGCCAGCAGGGAAGGGGGGTCGGACAATGAGCAGTTCTTC.